The entry below gives a single T cell receptor (beta chain) sequence along with its context. The sample belongs to a study of shared clonotypes between healthy human individuals. In germline, CDR1 is GTSNPN, CDR2 SVGIG (reference sequence). Deletions cut 4 bases from V and 8 bases from J, with 11 bases between. This CDR3 contains 12 residues. As originally analysed: ImmunoSEQ gave junction-only sequences without quality scores, so filtering differed. Assay: immunoSEQ multiplex PCR; the TCRdb copy retains only in-frame clones and omits some. V, J and clone size derive from that table, while D and trimming were established from the DNA sequence. The repertoire holds some 2,000,000 clones, with more than 90% as singletons.

The gene calls are TRBV30 and TRBJ1-4; D remains unclear. The TCR originated in a man younger than 35 in good health. Input material: naive CD4+ T cells sorted from blood. As for subset: CD45RA+ positively selected. CDR3 in amino acids: CAWTGLSEKLFF. The CDR3 region has the DNA TGTGCCTGGACCGGACTGAGCGAAAAACTGTTTTTT.